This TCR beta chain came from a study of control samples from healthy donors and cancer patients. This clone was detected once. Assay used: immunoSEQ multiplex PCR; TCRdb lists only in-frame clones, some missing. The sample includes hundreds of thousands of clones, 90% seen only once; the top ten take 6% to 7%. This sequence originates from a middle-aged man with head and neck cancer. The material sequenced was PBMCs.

The CDR3 bases are TGTGCCAGTACAGGACAGGGTTCGATTATGGAGCAGTTCTTC. This sequence encodes CASTGQGSIMEQFF. The chain has TRBV19 and TRBJ2-1; 8 bases match TRBD1. The germline CDR1 and CDR2 sequences are LNHDA and SQIVND (reference sequence). With V trimmed by 7 bases and J by 10 bases, 12 bases remained unmatched. The CDR3 is 14 residues long.